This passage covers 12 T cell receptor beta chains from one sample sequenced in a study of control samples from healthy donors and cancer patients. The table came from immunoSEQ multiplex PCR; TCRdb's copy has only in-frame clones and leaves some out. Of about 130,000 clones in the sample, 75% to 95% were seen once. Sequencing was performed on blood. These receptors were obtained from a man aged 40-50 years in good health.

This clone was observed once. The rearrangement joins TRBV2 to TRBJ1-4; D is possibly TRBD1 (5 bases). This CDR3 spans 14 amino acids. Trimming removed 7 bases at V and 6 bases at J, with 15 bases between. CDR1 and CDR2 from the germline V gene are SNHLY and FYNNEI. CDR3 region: CASNVETVDEKLFF. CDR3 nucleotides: TGTGCCAGCAATGTCGAGACAGTGGATGAAAAACTGTTTTTT.

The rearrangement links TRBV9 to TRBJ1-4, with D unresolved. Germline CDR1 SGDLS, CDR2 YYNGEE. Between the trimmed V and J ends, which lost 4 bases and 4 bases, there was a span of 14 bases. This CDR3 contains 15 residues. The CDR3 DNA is TGTGCCAGCAGCCTGCGACCGGGAGGTAATGAAAAACTGTTTTTT. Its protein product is CASSLRPGGNEKLFF.

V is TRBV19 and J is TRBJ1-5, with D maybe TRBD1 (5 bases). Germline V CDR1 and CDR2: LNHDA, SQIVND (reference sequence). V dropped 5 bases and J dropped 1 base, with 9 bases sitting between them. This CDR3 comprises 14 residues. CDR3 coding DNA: TGTGCCAGTAGTCCTCGACAGAGCAATCAGCCCCAGCATTTT. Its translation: CASSPRQSNQPQHF.

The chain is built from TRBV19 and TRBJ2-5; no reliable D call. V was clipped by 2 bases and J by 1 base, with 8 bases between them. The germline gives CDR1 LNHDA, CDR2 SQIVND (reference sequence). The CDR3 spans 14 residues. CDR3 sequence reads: CASSIRWTQETQYF. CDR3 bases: TGTGCCAGTAGTATACGGTGGACCCAAGAGACCCAGTACTTC.

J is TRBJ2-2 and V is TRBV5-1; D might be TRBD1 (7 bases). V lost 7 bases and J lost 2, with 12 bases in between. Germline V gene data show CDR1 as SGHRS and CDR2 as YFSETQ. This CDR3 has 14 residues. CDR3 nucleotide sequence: TGCGCCAGCGGAGGGGGCGGCAACACCGGGGAGCTGTTTTTT. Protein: CASGGGGNTGELFF. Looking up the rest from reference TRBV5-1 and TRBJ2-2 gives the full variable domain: KAGVTQTPRYLIKTRGQQVTLSCSPISGHRSVSWYQQTPGQGLQFLFEYFSETQRNKGNFPGRFSGRQFSNSRSEMNVSTLELGDSALYLCASGGGGNTGELFFGEGSRLTVL.

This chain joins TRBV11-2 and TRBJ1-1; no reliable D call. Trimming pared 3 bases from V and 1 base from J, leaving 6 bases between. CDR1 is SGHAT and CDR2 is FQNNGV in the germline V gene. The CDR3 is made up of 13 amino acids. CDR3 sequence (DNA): TGTGCCAGCAGCTTGGCCAAGAACACTGAAGCTTTCTTT. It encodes CASSLAKNTEAFF.

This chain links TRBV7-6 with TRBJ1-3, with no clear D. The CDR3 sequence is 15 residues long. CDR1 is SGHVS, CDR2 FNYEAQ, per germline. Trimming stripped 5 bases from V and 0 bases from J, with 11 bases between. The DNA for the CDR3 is TGTGCCAGCAGCCAGCGACGGTCCTCTGGAAACACCATATATTTT. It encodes CASSQRRSSGNTIYF.

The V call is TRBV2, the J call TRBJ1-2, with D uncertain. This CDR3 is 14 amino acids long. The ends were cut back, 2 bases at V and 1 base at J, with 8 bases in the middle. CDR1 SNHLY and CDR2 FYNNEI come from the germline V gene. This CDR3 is CASSEFADNYGYTF. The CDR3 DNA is TGTGCCAGCAGTGAATTCGCGGATAACTATGGCTACACCTTC. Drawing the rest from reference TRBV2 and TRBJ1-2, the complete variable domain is EPEVTQTPSHQVTQMGQEVILRCVPISNHLYFYWYRQILGQKVEFLVSFYNNEISEKSEIFDDQFSVERPDGSNFTLKIRSTKLEDSAMYFCASSEFADNYGYTFGSGTRLTVV.

CDR3 nucleotides: TGTGCCAGCAGCAGTACCACGGGGTACGAGCAGTACTTC. This encodes CASSSTTGYEQYF. V is TRBV11-3 and J is TRBJ2-7; perhaps TRBD2 as D (5 bases). V lost 5 bases to trimming and J lost 4 bases, with 12 bases between them. CDR3 length: 13 residues. In germline, CDR1 is SGHNT, CDR2 YENEEA.

The CDR3 sequence is CAISLASGTGELFF. For the CDR3, the DNA is TGTGCCATCAGTCTGGCTAGCGGGACCGGGGAGCTGTTTTTT. The gene calls are TRBV10-3 and TRBJ2-2; TRBD2 agrees at 8 bases. With 5 bases clipped from V and 5 bases from J, the junction kept 4 bases outside the gene matches. The CDR3 is 14 amino acids. Germline V lookup: CDR1 ENHRY, CDR2 SYGVKD.

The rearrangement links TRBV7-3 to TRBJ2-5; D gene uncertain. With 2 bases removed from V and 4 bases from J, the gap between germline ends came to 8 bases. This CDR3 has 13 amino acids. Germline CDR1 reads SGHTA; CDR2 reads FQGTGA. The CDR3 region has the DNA TGTGCCAGCAGCTTAGGGGTTAGAGAGACCCAGTACTTC. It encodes CASSLGVRETQYF.

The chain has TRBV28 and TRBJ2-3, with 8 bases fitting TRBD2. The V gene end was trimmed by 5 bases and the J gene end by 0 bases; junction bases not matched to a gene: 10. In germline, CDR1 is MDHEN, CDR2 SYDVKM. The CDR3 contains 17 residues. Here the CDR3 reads CASSPPHGGASTDTQYF. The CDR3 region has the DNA TGTGCCAGCAGTCCTCCCCACGGGGGGGCTAGCACAGATACGCAGTATTTT.